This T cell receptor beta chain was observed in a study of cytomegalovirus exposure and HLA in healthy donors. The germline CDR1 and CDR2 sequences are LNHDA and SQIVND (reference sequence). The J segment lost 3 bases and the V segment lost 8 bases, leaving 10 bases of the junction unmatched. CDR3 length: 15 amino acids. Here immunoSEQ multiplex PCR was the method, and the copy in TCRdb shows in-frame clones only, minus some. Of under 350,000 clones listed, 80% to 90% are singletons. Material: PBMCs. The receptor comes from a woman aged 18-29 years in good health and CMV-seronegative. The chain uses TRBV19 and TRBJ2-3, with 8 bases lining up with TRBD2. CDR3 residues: CASARGTSATDTQYF. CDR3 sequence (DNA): TGTGCCAGTGCTCGCGGGACTAGTGCGACAGATACGCAGTATTTT.